Many counts were recorded for the clone carrying this T cell receptor beta chain. No antigen is known for it. Library construction for TCR beta used iRepertoire HTBI primers and Arm-PCR of CDR3 regions. TCRdb re-analysed the multiplex PCR reads in MiXCR, keeping a single row per CDR3 protein. This table holds roughly 560,000 distinct CDR3 sequences, 15% to 20% found once. The sample belongs to a study of regulatory T cells in long-lasting Graves disease. Study observations and caveats: Favoring TRBV28, TRBJ1-2 and TRBJ2-5 was a feature seen in persistent disease.

Time point described: newly diagnosed GD, antithyroid drugs for less than 3 months. Making the TCR library involved RNA that had been extracted from PBMCs. The CDR3 consists of 15 residues. The germline CDR1 and CDR2 sequences are KGHSH and LQKENI. The V and J ends lost 6 bases and 7 bases respectively, with 19 bases between them. This sample also appeared in a second study, on T cells in Graves' hyperthyroidism and ophthalmopathy. That work contributes: When ophthalmopathy did not progress within 18 months, Graves' hyperthyroidism was considered stable. In the analysis, a 13 V-J model separated ophthalmopathy from stable hyperthyroidism.

This sequence was found in a woman between 40 and 65 years old with Graves disease. The rearrangement uses TRBV18 and TRBJ1-5, with a tentative D call TRBD1 (5 bases). The source was peripheral blood mononuclear cells (PBMCs), collected at new diagnosis, from a patient treated with antithyroid drugs. The DNA for the CDR3 is TGTGCCAGCTCTCCCCTCAGTCAAACAGGCCAGCCCCAGCATTTT. Amino acids: CASSPLSQTGQPQHF.